The 3 T cell receptor beta chains in this list originate from one sample, sequenced in a study of CXCR3-negative and CXCR3-positive naive CD8 T cells. Carrying UMI labels, the TRB cDNA libraries were prepared through 5' RACE. For each CDR3 protein, TCRdb gives one entry from its re-call of the 5' RACE reads, without DNA. The record lists some 130,000 distinct CDR3 sequences, of which the ten most abundant hold around 0.27%. The sequencing input was naive CXCR3- CD8+ T cells from blood. As to subset: CD45RO-CCR7+CD27+CD95- naive CD8+ T cells lacking CXCR3 (TNR3-). These receptors were taken from a human donor in good health. Some clones in this sample may be carry-over from other donors' samples.

The genes are TRBV21-1 and TRBJ2-7. TRBV21-1 is a recognized pseudogene. This CDR3 has 14 residues. The chain's CDR3 is CASSHNPDFYEQYF.

The chain links TRBV7-2 to TRBJ2-3; no DNA is available, so the TRBD1 call from TCRdb remains unchecked. Germline V gives CDR1 SGHTA, CDR2 FQGNSA. This CDR3 has 12 residues. The CDR3 spells CASSPPPDTQYF.

V is TRBV29-1 and J is TRBJ2-1. CDR1 and CDR2 from the germline V gene are SQVTM and ANQGSEA. The CDR3 is made up of 13 amino acids. The CDR3 is CSGRTGVYNEQFF.